The rows below give T cell receptor beta chains drawn from one sample of a study. TCRdb reanalysed the 5' RACE reads using MiXCR and keeps one entry per CDR3 protein. Altogether about 13,000 distinct CDR3 sequences are present, 23% being singletons, with the ten largest covering roughly 3.2%. The sequenced material came from naive CD4+ T cells sorted from blood. All receptors derive from a female donor with breast cancer. Each CDR3 is given with its conserved first and last residue. The order of the fields is D gene, clone size, J gene, V gene, CDR3 DNA, CDR3 protein. The D gene is left open where the match is weak. Where a row states a size, it is once, few, many or the class of an expanded clone; other rows omit it.

D: -; size: many; J: TRBJ2-1; V: TRBV24-1; DNA: TGTGCCGGCCACGATAGTGGGTTTAACTCCTACAATGAGCAGTTCTTC; CDR3: CAGHDSGFNSYNEQFF
D: -; size: once; J: TRBJ1-1; V: TRBV5-1; DNA: TGCGCCAGCAGCTTGGACAACACCCCGAACACTGAAGCTTTCTTT; CDR3: CASSLDNTPNTEAFF
D: -; size: few; J: TRBJ2-7; V: TRBV20-1; DNA: TGCAGTGCGATCAACAGGCCTACCTACGAGCAGTACTTC; CDR3: CSAINRPTYEQYF
D: -; size: -; J: TRBJ2-7; V: TRBV4-1; DNA: TGCGCCAGCAGCCAAGGTAGCGGAAGGCACTACGAGCAGTACTTC; CDR3: CASSQGSGRHYEQYF
D: TRBD1; size: many; J: TRBJ1-1; V: TRBV10-2; DNA: TGCGCCAGCAGTGACCGATACACAGGGGCGGCAGCTTTCTTT; CDR3: CASSDRYTGAAAFF
D: TRBD1; size: few; J: TRBJ1-2; V: TRBV4-2; DNA: TGTGCCAGCACCCAGGGGGCCGGGGGCGACTATGGCTACACCTTC; CDR3: CASTQGAGGDYGYTF
D: -; size: many; J: TRBJ1-5; V: TRBV7-9; DNA: TGTGCCAGCAGCTTTTGGGACTCGTATCGGCATTTT; CDR3: CASSFWDSYRHF
D: -; size: many; J: TRBJ2-1; V: TRBV5-1; DNA: TGCGCCAGCAGTTCAACAGGGAATACCTACAATGAGCAGTTCTTC; CDR3: CASSSTGNTYNEQFF
D: -; size: medium-sized; J: TRBJ2-7; V: TRBV10-3; DNA: TGTGCCATCAGTGAGTCTAATTACGAGCAGTACTTC; CDR3: CAISESNYEQYF
D: -; size: medium-sized; J: TRBJ2-3; V: TRBV20-1; DNA: TGCAGTGCTAAGGCGGGACTTGGCACAGATACGCAGTATTTT; CDR3: CSAKAGLGTDTQYF
D: -; size: many; J: TRBJ2-1; V: TRBV12-3/TRBV12-4; DNA: TGTGCCAGCAGTTTAGGCGGGACCCCGGACAATGAGCAGTTCTTC; CDR3: CASSLGGTPDNEQFF
D: -; size: many; J: TRBJ1-2; V: TRBV6-5; DNA: TGTGCCAGCAGCCAAGGCAGACTCGACTATGGCTACACCTTC; CDR3: CASSQGRLDYGYTF
D: -; size: medium-sized; J: TRBJ1-1; V: TRBV4-1; DNA: TGCGCCAGCAGCCAAGATGTATCAGGGCCTCCCAATGAAGCTTTCTTT; CDR3: CASSQDVSGPPNEAFF
D: TRBD2; size: many; J: TRBJ2-1; V: TRBV7-3; DNA: TGTGCCAGCAGCTTAACGGGACTAGCGGTTACCTACAATGAGCAGTTCTTC; CDR3: CASSLTGLAVTYNEQFF
D: -; size: -; J: TRBJ2-7; V: TRBV12-3/TRBV12-4; DNA: TGTGCCAGCAGTATCCGGGACCTCCACGAGCAGTACTTC; CDR3: CASSIRDLHEQYF
D: -; size: many; J: TRBJ2-1; V: TRBV7-9; DNA: TGTGCCAGCAGTCCGGACAGAAATGAGCAGTTCTTC; CDR3: CASSPDRNEQFF
D: -; size: medium-sized; J: TRBJ2-3; V: TRBV6-1; DNA: TGTGCCAGTCAGATACAGGGTAGCACAGATACGCAGTATTTT; CDR3: CASQIQGSTDTQYF
D: -; size: many; J: TRBJ2-7; V: TRBV5-4; DNA: TGTGCCAGCAGCTTGGACGGCGGAGGGGTGGAGGACGAGCAGTACTTC; CDR3: CASSLDGGGVEDEQYF
D: -; size: few; J: TRBJ2-7; V: TRBV20-1; DNA: TGCAGTGCAGAGGCACAGGGTAACTACGAGCAGTACTTC; CDR3: CSAEAQGNYEQYF
D: -; size: medium-sized; J: TRBJ2-7; V: TRBV6-2/TRBV6-3; DNA: TGTGCCAGCAGAACCCCTTTTAGAGCGAGCTCCTACGAGCAGTACTTC; CDR3: CASRTPFRASSYEQYF
D: -; size: few; J: TRBJ2-1; V: TRBV7-9; DNA: TGTGCCAGCAGCTTAGTTCCTAGCGCCTACAATGAGCAGTTCTTC; CDR3: CASSLVPSAYNEQFF
D: -; size: few; J: TRBJ2-7; V: TRBV20-1; DNA: TGCAGTGCCGAGGAAACGGAGATCTACGAGCAGTACTTC; CDR3: CSAEETEIYEQYF
D: -; size: many; J: TRBJ1-1; V: TRBV30; DNA: TGTGCCTGGAGTGCCAGGGTGCGGAACACTGAAGCTTTCTTT; CDR3: CAWSARVRNTEAFF
D: TRBD2; size: many; J: TRBJ2-1; V: TRBV6-5; DNA: TGTGCCAGCAGTTCCCCCTGGGTTGCTAGCGGATCCTACAATGAGCAGTTCTTC; CDR3: CASSSPWVASGSYNEQFF
D: TRBD2; size: medium-sized; J: TRBJ2-1; V: TRBV7-3; DNA: TGTGCCAGCAGCGAGCGGGGGAGCTCCTACAATGAGCAGTTCTTC; CDR3: CASSERGSSYNEQFF
D: -; size: few; J: TRBJ2-3; V: TRBV7-2; DNA: TGTGCCAGCAGCTTAGGCGGTGGAGGCACAGATACGCAGTATTTT; CDR3: CASSLGGGGTDTQYF
D: -; size: medium-sized; J: TRBJ2-1; V: TRBV12-3/TRBV12-4; DNA: TGTGCCAGCACCTTAGGGACCTTCTACAATGAGCAGTTCTTC; CDR3: CASTLGTFYNEQFF
D: -; size: many; J: TRBJ2-3; V: TRBV6-1; DNA: TGTGCCAGCAGTAAACAACTACCTAAAGGTGGGGATACGCAGTATTTT; CDR3: CASSKQLPKGGDTQYF
D: TRBD1; size: many; J: TRBJ1-2; V: TRBV7-9; DNA: TGTGCCAGCAGCCGAACAGGGGCCGCCTATGGCTACACCTTC; CDR3: CASSRTGAAYGYTF
D: TRBD2; size: -; J: TRBJ2-1; V: TRBV20-1; DNA: TGCAGTGCTAGTAAGGGGACTAGCGGATACAATGAGCAGTTCTTC; CDR3: CSASKGTSGYNEQFF
D: -; size: medium-sized; J: TRBJ1-5; V: TRBV12-3/TRBV12-4; DNA: TGTGCCAGCAGCCAAAGCGGTGGGAAGCCCCAGCATTTT; CDR3: CASSQSGGKPQHF